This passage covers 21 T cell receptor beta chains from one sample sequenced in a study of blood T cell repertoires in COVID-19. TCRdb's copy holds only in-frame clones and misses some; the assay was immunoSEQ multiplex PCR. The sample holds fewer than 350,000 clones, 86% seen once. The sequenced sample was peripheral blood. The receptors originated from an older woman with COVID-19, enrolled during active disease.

The CDR3 DNA follows: TGCGCCAGCAGCGCCCCACTAGGGGAGCAGTTCTTC. It translates to CASSAPLGEQFF. The chain recombines TRBV5-1 with TRBJ2-1, with a weak D call TRBD2 (5 bases). CDR1 is SGHRS and CDR2 is YFSETQ in the germline V gene. Trimming took 4 bases from V and 10 from J, leaving 12 bases between them. This CDR3 has 12 residues.

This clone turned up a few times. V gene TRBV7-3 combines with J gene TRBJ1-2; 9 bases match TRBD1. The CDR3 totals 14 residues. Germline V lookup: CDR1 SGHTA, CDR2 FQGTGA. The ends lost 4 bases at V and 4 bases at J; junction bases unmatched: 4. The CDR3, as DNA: TGTGCCAGCAGCTGCCGGGACAGGGCCTATGGCTACACCTTC. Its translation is CASSCRDRAYGYTF.

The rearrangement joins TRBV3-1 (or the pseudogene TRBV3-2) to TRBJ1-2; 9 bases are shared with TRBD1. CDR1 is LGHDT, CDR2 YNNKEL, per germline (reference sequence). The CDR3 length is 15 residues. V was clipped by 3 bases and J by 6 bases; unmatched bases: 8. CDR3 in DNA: TGTGCCAGCAGCCACCCAGGACAGGGGTTCGATGGCTACACCTTC. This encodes CASSHPGQGFDGYTF.

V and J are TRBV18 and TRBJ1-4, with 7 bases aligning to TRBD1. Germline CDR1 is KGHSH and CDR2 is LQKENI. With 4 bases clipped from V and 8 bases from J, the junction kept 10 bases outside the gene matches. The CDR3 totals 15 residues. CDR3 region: CASSQETGSEEKLFF. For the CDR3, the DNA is TGTGCCAGCTCACAAGAGACAGGGTCGGAGGAAAAACTGTTTTTT.

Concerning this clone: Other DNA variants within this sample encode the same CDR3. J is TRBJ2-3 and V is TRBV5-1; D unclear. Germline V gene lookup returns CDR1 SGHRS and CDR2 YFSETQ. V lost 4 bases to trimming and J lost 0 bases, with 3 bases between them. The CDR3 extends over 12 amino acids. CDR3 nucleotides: TGCGCCAGCAGCCTCAGCACAGATACGCAGTATTTT. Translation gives CASSLSTDTQYF.

The CDR3 coding sequence is TGTGCCAGCAGATCCCCGGGGACAGGGGACAATGAGCAGTTCTTC. Translating it yields CASRSPGTGDNEQFF. This chain links TRBV27 with TRBJ2-1; 10 bases match TRBD1. The germline V gene has CDR1 MNHEY and CDR2 SMNVEV (reference sequence). The CDR3 is made up of 15 amino acids. The V and J ends lost 6 bases and 5 bases, in that order; junction bases with no gene match: 7.

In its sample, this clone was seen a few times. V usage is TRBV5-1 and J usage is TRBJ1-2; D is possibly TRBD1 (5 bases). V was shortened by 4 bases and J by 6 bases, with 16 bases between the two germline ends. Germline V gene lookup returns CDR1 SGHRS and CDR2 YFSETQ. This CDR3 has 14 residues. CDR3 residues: CASSPEVGGHGYTF. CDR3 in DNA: TGCGCCAGCAGCCCGGAGGTGGGGGGACATGGCTACACCTTC.

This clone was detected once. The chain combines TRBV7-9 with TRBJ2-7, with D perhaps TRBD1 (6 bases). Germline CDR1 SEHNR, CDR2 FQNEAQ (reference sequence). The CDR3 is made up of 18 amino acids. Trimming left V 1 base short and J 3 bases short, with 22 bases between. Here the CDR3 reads CASSLGAQAGQLRYEQYF. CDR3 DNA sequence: TGTGCCAGCAGCTTAGGCGCTCAAGCTGGACAGCTCCGCTACGAGCAGTACTTC. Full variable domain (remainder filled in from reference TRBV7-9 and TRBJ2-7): DTGVSQNPRHKITKRGQNVTFRCDPISEHNRLYWYRQTLGQGPEFLTYFQNEAQLEKSRLLSDRFSAERPKGSFSTLEIQRTEQGDSAMYLCASSLGAQAGQLRYEQYFGPGTRLTVT.

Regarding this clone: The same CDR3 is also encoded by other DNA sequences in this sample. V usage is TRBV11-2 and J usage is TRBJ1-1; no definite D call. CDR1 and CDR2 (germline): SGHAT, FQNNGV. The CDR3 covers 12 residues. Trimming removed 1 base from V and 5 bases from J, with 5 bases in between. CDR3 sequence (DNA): TGTGCCAGCAGCTTAGGGAGAACTGAAGCTTTCTTT. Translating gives CASSLGRTEAFF.

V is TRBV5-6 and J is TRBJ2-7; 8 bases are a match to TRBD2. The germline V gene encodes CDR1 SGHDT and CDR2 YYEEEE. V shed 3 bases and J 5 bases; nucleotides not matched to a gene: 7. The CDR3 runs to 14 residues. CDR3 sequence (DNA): TGTGCCAGCAGCTCACCGGGGGGGCCCCACGAGCAGTACTTC. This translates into CASSSPGGPHEQYF.

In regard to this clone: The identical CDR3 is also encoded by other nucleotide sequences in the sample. CDR3 in DNA: TGCAGCGTTGAGGACCGGGGAGATACGCAGTATTTT. Its protein product is CSVEDRGDTQYF. The J gene is TRBJ2-3, the V gene TRBV29-1, with D possibly matching TRBD2 (5 bases). The length of the CDR3 is 12 residues. V was shortened by 3 bases and J by 5 bases, with 9 bases between the two germline ends. Germline lookup yields CDR1 SQVTM and CDR2 ANQGSEA.

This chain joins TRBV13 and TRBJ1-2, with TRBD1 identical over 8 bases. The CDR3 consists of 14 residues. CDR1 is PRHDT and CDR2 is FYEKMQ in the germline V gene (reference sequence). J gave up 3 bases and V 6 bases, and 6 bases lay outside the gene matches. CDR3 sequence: CASRPPTGDYGYTF. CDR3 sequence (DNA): TGTGCCAGCAGACCTCCGACAGGGGACTATGGCTACACCTTC. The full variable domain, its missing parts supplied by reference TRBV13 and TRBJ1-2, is AAGVIQSPRHLIKEKRETATLKCYPIPRHDTVYWYQQGPGQDPQFLISFYEKMQSDKGSIPDRFSAQQFSDYHSELNMSSLELGDSALYFCASRPPTGDYGYTFGSGTRLTVV.

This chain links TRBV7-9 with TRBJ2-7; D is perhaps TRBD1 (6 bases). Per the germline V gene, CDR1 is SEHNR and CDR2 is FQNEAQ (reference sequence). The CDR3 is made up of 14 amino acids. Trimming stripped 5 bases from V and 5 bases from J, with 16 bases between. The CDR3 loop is CASSLRDTGHEQYF. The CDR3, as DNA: TGTGCCAGCAGCCTCCGGGACACGGGCCACGAGCAGTACTTC.

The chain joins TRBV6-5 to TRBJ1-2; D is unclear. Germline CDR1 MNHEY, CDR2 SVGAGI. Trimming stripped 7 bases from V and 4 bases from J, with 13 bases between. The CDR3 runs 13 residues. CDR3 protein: CASMAGWTYGYTF. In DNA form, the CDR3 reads TGTGCCAGCATGGCGGGATGGACCTATGGCTACACCTTC.

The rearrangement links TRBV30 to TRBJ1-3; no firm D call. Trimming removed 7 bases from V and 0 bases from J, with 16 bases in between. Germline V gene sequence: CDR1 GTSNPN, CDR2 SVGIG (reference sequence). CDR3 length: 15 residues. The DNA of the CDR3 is TGTGCCTTGACATCCACGATAATCTCTGGAAACACCATATATTTT. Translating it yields CALTSTIISGNTIYF.

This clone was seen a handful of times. CDR3: CASSGTGGYSNQPQHF. The CDR3 coding sequence is TGTGCCAGCAGTGGGACAGGGGGATATAGCAATCAGCCCCAGCATTTT. This chain joins TRBV28 and TRBJ1-5, with TRBD1 matching 11 bases. The CDR3 covers 16 residues. Germline V lookup: CDR1 MDHEN, CDR2 SYDVKM. The J segment lost 0 bases and the V segment lost 5 bases, leaving 3 bases of the junction unmatched.

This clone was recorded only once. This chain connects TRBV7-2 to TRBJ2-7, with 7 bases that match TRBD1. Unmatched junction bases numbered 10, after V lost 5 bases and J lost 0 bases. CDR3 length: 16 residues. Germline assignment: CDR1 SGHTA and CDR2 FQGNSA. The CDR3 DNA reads TGTGCCAGCAGCATGCGGACAGGCCTTAGCTCCTACGAGCAGTACTTC. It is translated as CASSMRTGLSSYEQYF.

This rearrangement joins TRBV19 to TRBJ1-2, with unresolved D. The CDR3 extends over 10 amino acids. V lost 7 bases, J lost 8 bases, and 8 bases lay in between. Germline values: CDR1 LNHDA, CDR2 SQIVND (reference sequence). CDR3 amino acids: CASNEEGYTF. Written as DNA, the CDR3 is TGTGCCAGTAACGAGGAAGGCTACACCTTC.

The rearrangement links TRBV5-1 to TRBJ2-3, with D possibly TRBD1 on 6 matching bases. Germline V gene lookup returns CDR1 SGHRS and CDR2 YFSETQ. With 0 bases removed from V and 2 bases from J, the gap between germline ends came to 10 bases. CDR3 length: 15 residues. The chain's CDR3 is CASSLGGGTTDTQYF. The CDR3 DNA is TGCGCCAGCAGCTTGGGAGGGGGTACCACAGATACGCAGTATTTT.

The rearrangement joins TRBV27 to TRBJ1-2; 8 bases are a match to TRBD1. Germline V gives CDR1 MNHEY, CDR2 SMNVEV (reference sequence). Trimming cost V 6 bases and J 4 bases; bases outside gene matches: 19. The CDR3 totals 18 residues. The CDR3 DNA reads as TGTGCCAGCAGCAACCGATTTCTAACAGGGGGAGGGGTCTATGGCTACACCTTC. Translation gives CASSNRFLTGGGVYGYTF.

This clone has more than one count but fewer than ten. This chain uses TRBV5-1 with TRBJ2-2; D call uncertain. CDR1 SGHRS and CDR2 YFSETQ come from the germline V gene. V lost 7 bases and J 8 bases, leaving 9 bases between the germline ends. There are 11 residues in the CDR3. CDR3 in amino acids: CASSRTGELFF. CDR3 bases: TGCGCCAGCTCAAGAACTGGGGAGCTGTTTTTT.